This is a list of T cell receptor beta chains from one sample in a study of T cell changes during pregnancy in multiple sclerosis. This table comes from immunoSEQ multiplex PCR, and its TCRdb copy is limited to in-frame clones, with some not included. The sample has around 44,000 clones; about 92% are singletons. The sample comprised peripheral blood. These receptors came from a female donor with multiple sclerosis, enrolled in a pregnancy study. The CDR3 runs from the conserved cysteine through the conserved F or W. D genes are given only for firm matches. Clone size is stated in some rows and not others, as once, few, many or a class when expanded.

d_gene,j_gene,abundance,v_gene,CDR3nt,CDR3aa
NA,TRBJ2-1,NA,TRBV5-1,TGCGCCAGCAAACAGGGAGGCTACAATGAGCAGTTCTTC,CASKQGGYNEQFF
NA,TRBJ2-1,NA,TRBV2,TGTGCCAGCAGCGGGGGTAGGGGAGACAATGAGCAGTTCTTC,CASSGGRGDNEQFF
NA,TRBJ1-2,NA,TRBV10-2,TGCGCCAGCAGTGAGCTCTTCGAAAGGGCAGCGGAGAAATACGGCTACACCTTC,CASSELFERAAEKYGYTF
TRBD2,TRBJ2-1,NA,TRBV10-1,TGCGCCAGCAGTGAGTCGGGACTAGCGGGACAGAATGAGCAGTTCTTC,CASSESGLAGQNEQFF
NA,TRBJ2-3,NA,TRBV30,TGTGCCTGGAGTGTACGGAGGCAACCTCGGAACTTT,CAWSVRRQPRNF
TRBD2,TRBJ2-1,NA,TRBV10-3,TGTGCCATCAGCTCCGGACTAGCGGGAGGTGGATACAATGAGCAGTTCTTC,CAISSGLAGGGYNEQFF
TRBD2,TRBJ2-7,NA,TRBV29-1,TGCAGCGTTGGGACTAGCGGATACTACGAGCAGTACTTC,CSVGTSGYYEQYF
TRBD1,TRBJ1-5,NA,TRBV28,TGTGCCAGCAGGGCAGGGGGCATCTCTCAGCCCCAGCATTTT,CASRAGGISQPQHF
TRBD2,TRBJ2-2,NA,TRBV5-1,TGCGCCAGCAGCCTGGGACTAGCGGGAGCCGGGGAGCTGTTTTTT,CASSLGLAGAGELFF
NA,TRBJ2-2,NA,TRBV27,TGTGCCAGCAGTTATCGGACTTTAACCGGGGAGCTGTTTTTT,CASSYRTLTGELFF
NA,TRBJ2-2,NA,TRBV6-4,TGTGCCAGCAGTGACTCGACGGACACCGGGGAGCTGTTTTTT,CASSDSTDTGELFF
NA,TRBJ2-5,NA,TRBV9,TGTGCCAGCAGCCCCCGACCCGGCGGTGAGACCCAGTACTTC,CASSPRPGGETQYF
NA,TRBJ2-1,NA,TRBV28,TGTGCCAGCAGCCCCTCGTGGGCTAGTTATCATGAGCAGTTCTTC,CASSPSWASYHEQFF
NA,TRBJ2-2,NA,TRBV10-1,TGCGCCAGCAGTCCCAGGATAGCAGGGGAGCTGTTTTTT,CASSPRIAGELFF
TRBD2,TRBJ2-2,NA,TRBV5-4,TGTGCCAGCACTAATGGCGGGGCGGGAGGAAACACCGGGGAGCTGTTTTTT,CASTNGGAGGNTGELFF
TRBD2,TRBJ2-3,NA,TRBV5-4,TGTGCCAGCAGCTTGGGGGCTAGCGGGAGAACAGGAGATACGCAGTATTTT,CASSLGASGRTGDTQYF
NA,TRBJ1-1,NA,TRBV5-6,TGTGCCAGCAGCTTGTTTCTGGGGACTGAAGCTTTCTTT,CASSLFLGTEAFF
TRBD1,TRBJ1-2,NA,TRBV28,TGTGCCAGCAGCCTATCCCTAGGACAGGGGGCTACTGGCTACACCTTC,CASSLSLGQGATGYTF
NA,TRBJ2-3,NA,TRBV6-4,TGTGCCAGCACCGAGGGTTCTAGCCCCACAGATACGCAGTATTTT,CASTEGSSPTDTQYF
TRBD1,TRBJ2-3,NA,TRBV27,TGTGCCAGCAGTTTCCGGGACAGGGACGTCGATACGCAGTATTTT,CASSFRDRDVDTQYF
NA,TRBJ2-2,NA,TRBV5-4,TGTGCCAGCAGCTTGGTCGGGAGGAACACCGGGGAGCTGTTTTTT,CASSLVGRNTGELFF
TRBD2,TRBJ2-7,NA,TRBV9,TGTGCCAGCAGCGGGGGGGCGACTAGCGGGAATGACGAGCAGTACTTC,CASSGGATSGNDEQYF
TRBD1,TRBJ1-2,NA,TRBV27,TGTGCCAGCAGTCCCGTGGGACAGGGAGGGCATGGCTACACCTTC,CASSPVGQGGHGYTF
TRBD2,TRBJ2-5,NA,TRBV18,TGTGCCAGCTCACCCCCCAGCGGGGCCGGGGAGACCCAGTACTTC,CASSPPSGAGETQYF
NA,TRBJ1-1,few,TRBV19,TGTGCCAGTAGTATCCTAGGACTGACTGAAGCTTTCTTT,CASSILGLTEAFF
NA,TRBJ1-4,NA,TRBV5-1,TGCGCCAGCAGCAGAGGGACCGTCTCTAATGAAAAACTGTTTTTT,CASSRGTVSNEKLFF
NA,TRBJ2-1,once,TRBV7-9,TGTGCCAGCAGCGCCTGGGCGGGACGGGTATCCTACAATGAGCAGTTCTTC,CASSAWAGRVSYNEQFF
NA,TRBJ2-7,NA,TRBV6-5,TGTGCCAGCAAGGGGCGTGGGAGCGCGGACGAGCAGTACTTC,CASKGRGSADEQYF
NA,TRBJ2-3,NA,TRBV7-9,TGTGCCAGCAGTAAATCTGACGCATCCCACACAGATACGCAGTATTTT,CASSKSDASHTDTQYF
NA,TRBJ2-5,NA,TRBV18,TGTGCCAGCTCACTAGCGGCCCAACAAGAGACCCAGTACTTC,CASSLAAQQETQYF
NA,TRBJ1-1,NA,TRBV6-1,TGTGCCAGCAGTGACTTCCCAGGGAAAGGGGACACTGAAGCTTTCTTT,CASSDFPGKGDTEAFF
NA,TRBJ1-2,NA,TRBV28,TGTGCCAGCAGTTTCCAGGAGAACTATGGCTACACCTTC,CASSFQENYGYTF
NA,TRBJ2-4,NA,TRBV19,TGTGCCACCAGAGGGGCAGCCAAAAACATTCAGTACTTC,CATRGAAKNIQYF